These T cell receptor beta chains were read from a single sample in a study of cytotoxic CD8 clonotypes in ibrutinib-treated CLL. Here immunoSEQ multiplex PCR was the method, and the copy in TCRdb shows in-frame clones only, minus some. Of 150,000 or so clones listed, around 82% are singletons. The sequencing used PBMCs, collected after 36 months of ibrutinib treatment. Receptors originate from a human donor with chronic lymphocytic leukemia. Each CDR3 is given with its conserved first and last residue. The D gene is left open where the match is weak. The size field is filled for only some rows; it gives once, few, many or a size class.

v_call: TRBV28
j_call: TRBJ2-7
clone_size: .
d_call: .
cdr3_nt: TGTGCCAGCAGTTTTTCCCTAGCCTACGAGCAGTACTTC
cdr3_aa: CASSFSLAYEQYF

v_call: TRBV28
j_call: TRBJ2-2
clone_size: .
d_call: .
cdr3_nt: TGTGCCAGCAGTTTATGGACGAACACCGGGGAGCTGTTTTTT
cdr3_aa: CASSLWTNTGELFF

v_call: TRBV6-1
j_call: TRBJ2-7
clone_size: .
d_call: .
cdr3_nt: TGTGCCAGCGGGGGCCGGACTCCCTACGAGCAGTACTTC
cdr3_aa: CASGGRTPYEQYF

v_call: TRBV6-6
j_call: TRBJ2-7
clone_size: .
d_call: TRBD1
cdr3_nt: TGTGCCACCAAGACAGGGACCTACGAGCAGTACTTC
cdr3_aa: CATKTGTYEQYF

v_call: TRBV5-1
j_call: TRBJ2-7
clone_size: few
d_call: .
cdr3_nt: TGCGCCAGCAGCATAGGCCCTGGGGGGGAGCAGTACTTC
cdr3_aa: CASSIGPGGEQYF

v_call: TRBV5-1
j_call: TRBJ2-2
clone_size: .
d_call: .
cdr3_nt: TGCGCCAGCAGCCCAGTTGCAGTCACCGGGGAGCTGTTTTTT
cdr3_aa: CASSPVAVTGELFF

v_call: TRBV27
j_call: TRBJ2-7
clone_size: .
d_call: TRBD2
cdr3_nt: TGTGCCAGCAAGTTGGTAGCGGGTCTAACCGCCTACGAGCAGTACTTC
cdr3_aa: CASKLVAGLTAYEQYF

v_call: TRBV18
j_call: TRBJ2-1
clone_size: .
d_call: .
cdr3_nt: TGTGCCAGCTCACCACGGGGGGCGCGAACCAATGAGCAGTTCTTC
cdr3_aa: CASSPRGARTNEQFF

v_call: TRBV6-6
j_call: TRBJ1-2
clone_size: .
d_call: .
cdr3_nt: TGTGCCAGCCGCCGGGTGGTTACCGCCTATGGCTACACCTTC
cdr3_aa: CASRRVVTAYGYTF

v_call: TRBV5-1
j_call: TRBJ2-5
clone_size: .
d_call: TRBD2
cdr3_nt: TGCGCCAGCAGCCTGACCGGGACTAGCGGGGGGTTCGAGACCCAGTACTTC
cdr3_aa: CASSLTGTSGGFETQYF

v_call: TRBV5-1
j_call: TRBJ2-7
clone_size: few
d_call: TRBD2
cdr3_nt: TGCGCCAGCAGCTTGTGGACTAGCGGGAGCTACGAGCAGTACTTC
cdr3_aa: CASSLWTSGSYEQYF

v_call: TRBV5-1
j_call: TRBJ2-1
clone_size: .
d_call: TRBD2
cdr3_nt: TGCGCCAGCAGCTCCTTAGCGGGAGGCAATGAGCAGTTCTTC
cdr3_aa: CASSSLAGGNEQFF

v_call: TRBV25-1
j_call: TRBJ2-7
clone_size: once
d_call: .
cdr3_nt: TGTGCCAGCAGTGAATATATCCCCGGGCGGGCCTACGAGCAGTACTTC
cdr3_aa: CASSEYIPGRAYEQYF

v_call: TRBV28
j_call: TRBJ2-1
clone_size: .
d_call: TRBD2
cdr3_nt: TGTGCCAGCACCCCAGGTGGTGGCTTAGCGGGGAACAATGAGCAGTTCTTC
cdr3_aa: CASTPGGGLAGNNEQFF

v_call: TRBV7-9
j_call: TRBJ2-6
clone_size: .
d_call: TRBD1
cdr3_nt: TGTGCCAGCAGCTTAAAACGACAGGGATTCTCCCCTGGGGCCAACGTCCTGACTTTC
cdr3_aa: CASSLKRQGFSPGANVLTF

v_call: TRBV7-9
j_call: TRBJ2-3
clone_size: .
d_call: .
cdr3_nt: TGTGCCAGCAGCTGGGGGTTTTCAGATACGCAGTATTTT
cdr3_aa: CASSWGFSDTQYF

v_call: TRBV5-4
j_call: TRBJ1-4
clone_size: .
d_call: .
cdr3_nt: TGTGCCAGCAGCTTGATGGAACAGAGTATTAATGAAAAACTGTTTTTT
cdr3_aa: CASSLMEQSINEKLFF

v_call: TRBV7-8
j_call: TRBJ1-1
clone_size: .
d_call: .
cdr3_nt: TGTGCCAGCAGCTTATCGACAGGGAACACTGAAGCTTTCTTT
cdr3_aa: CASSLSTGNTEAFF

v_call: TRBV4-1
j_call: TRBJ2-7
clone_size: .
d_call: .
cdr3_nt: TGCGCCAGCAGCCAAGGAGAGGGGCCCTACGAGCAGTACTTC
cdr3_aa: CASSQGEGPYEQYF

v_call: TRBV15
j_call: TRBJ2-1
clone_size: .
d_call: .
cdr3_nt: TGTGCCTCGGGGGACTCCTACAATGAGCAGTTCTTC
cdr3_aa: CASGDSYNEQFF

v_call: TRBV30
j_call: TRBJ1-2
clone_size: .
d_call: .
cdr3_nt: TGTGCCTGGACAACCGGGGCCAGCCTTTTCCGAGGCGATTATGGCTACACCTTC
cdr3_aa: CAWTTGASLFRGDYGYTF

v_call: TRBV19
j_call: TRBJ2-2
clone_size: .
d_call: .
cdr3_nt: TGTGCCAGTAGGACGAGACTAGTCGGAGAACCCGGGGAGCTGTTTTTT
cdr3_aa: CASRTRLVGEPGELFF

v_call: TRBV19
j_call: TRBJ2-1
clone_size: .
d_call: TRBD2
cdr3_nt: TGTGCCAGTAGGAGGAGCGGGGGACTTTACAATGAGCAGTTCTTC
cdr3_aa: CASRRSGGLYNEQFF

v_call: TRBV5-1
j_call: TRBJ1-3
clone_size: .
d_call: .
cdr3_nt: TGCGCCAGCAGCCCACAGGTTGCTGGAAACACCATATATTTT
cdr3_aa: CASSPQVAGNTIYF

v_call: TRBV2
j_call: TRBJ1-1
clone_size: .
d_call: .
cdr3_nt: TGTGCCAGCAGCGATAGGCAAGGTAACACTGAAGCTTTCTTT
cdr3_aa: CASSDRQGNTEAFF

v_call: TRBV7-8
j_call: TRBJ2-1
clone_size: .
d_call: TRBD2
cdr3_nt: TGTGCCAGCAGCTTACTAGCGGGGGAGTACAATGAGCAGTTCTTC
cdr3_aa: CASSLLAGEYNEQFF

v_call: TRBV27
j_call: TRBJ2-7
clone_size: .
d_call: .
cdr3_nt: TGTGCCAGCACCTGGGGGACGCAGCTCCCCTCCTTATACGAGCAGTACTTC
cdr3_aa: CASTWGTQLPSLYEQYF